Each of the 27 T cell receptor beta chains below was sequenced from the same sample in a study of T-cell reconstitution after alpha-beta-depleted transplantation in children. Unique molecular identifiers featured in how the TCRbeta library was prepared. TCRdb independently ran MiXCR on the PCR reads; one entry per CDR3 protein. The table records approximately 44,000 distinct CDR3 sequences, around 5.9% of them present only once. Sequencing used PBMCs, mostly from graft donor cells, obtained 60 days after TCRalphabeta/CD19-depleted stem cell transplant. All receptors derive from a female patient aged 2-15 years who had a stem cell transplant for aplastic anemia, so the T cells may come from the graft donor.

This clonotype was detected ten times or more. The gene calls are TRBV5-1 and TRBJ2-7, with 7 bases identical to TRBD2. The CDR3 has 14 amino acids. The V gene end was trimmed by 5 bases and the J gene end by 0 bases; junction bases not matched to a gene: 5. Germline lookup yields CDR1 SGHRS and CDR2 YFSETQ. The DNA of the CDR3 is TGCGCCAGCAGTGACGGGGGGAGCTCCTACGAGCAGTACTTC. Translation gives CASSDGGSSYEQYF.

This clonotype was seen at least ten times. The genes are TRBV25-1 and TRBJ2-5, with TRBD1 identical over 9 bases. Trimming at V came to 3 bases and at J to 4 bases, leaving 12 bases not matched to a gene. The length of the CDR3 is 17 residues. Germline V CDR1 and CDR2: MGHDK, SYGVNS. CDR3 region: CASSDLGTGRSRETQYF. In DNA, the CDR3 is TGTGCCAGCAGTGATCTTGGGACAGGGCGGAGCAGAGAGACCCAGTACTTC.

The table lists this clonotype with a count of one. The chain uses TRBV30 and TRBJ2-3, with 7 bases identical to TRBD1. V lost 3 bases and J lost 1; bases outside the gene matches: 7. Looked up from germline, CDR1 is GTSNPN and CDR2 is SVGIG (reference sequence). The CDR3 contains 15 residues. Here the CDR3 reads CAWRAKGTGTDTQYF. Here the CDR3 DNA reads TGTGCCTGGAGAGCCAAAGGGACAGGCACAGATACGCAGTATTTT.

This clonotype was observed a few times. The chain has TRBV20-1 and TRBJ2-7, with a weak D call TRBD2 (5 bases). This CDR3 region has 13 residues. Deletions cut 2 bases from V and 5 bases from J, with 13 bases between. Per germline, CDR1 DFQATT and CDR2 SNEGSKA (reference sequence). In DNA form, the CDR3 reads TGCAGTGCTAGAAAAGGGCGGGTGGACGAGCAGTACTTC. Translated, it gives CSARKGRVDEQYF.

In its sample, this clonotype was seen many times. At one end, the junction sequence differs from germline, possibly due to a read error. V usage is TRBV7-8 and J usage is TRBJ2-1, with 11 bases aligning to TRBD2. CDR1 SGHVS and CDR2 FQNEAQ come from the germline V gene. CDR3 size: 13 residues. The CDR3 DNA follows: TGTGCCAGCAGTTTAGCGGGGGGGCGAGAGCAGTTCTTC. Translating it yields CASSLAGGREQFF.

In this sample, this clonotype turned up many times. The chain joins TRBV12-3 or TRBV12-4 to TRBJ1-1, with TRBD1 as a possible D gene (6 bases). The CDR3 has 16 amino acids. V gave up 7 bases and J gave up 5 bases, with 23 bases separating them. CDR3 coding DNA: TGTGCCAGCATCCTATCCATCCTCGGGGGCGGGACTGAAGCTTTCTTT. It translates to CASILSILGGGTEAFF.

This chain links TRBV5-1 with TRBJ2-7, with 9 nucleotides matching TRBD2. The germline CDR1 and CDR2 sequences are SGHRS and YFSETQ. Trimming cost V 0 bases and J 4 bases; bases outside gene matches: 5. The CDR3 consists of 15 residues. CDR3 loop: CASSLASGAQYEQYF. The DNA of the CDR3 is TGCGCCAGCAGCTTGGCTAGCGGGGCGCAGTACGAGCAGTACTTC.

This clonotype has a count of ten or more. V usage is TRBV5-1 and J usage is TRBJ2-7; 8 positions agree with TRBD2. Trimming cost V 0 bases and J 5 bases; bases outside gene matches: 7. The V gene's germline CDR1 is SGHRS and CDR2 YFSETQ. This CDR3 comprises 15 residues. The CDR3 spells CASSLGGAGAHEQYF. For the CDR3, the DNA is TGCGCCAGCAGCTTGGGAGGAGCGGGAGCCCACGAGCAGTACTTC.

This clonotype was seen many times. V gene TRBV18 combines with J gene TRBJ2-7; no clear D. CDR3 size: 13 residues. From germline, CDR1 is KGHSH and CDR2 LQKENI. Deletions cut 3 bases from V and 4 bases from J, with 10 bases between. CDR3 region: CASSPTVNYEQYF. The CDR3 coding sequence is TGTGCCAGCTCACCCACCGTCAATTACGAGCAGTACTTC.

This clonotype has only a few counts. The rearrangement uses TRBV28 and TRBJ1-4, with a possible D match to TRBD1 (5 bases). The germline V gene encodes CDR1 MDHEN and CDR2 SYDVKM. This CDR3 contains 11 residues. V dropped 6 bases and J dropped 14 bases, with 13 bases sitting between them. The CDR3: CASRRGERLFF. The CDR3 coding sequence is TGTGCCAGCAGACGGGGGGAACGGCTGTTTTTT.

The gene calls are TRBV24-1 and TRBJ1-2, with a possible D match to TRBD1 (5 bases). Trimming took 12 bases from V and 3 from J, leaving 22 bases between them. The germline V gene encodes CDR1 KGHDR and CDR2 SFDVKD. CDR3 length equals 15 residues. CDR3 amino acids: CAPETRDPRDYGYTF. The CDR3 DNA is TGTGCCCCAGAGACACGGGACCCCAGGGACTATGGCTACACCTTC.

In this sample, this clonotype turned up many times. The chain has TRBV9 and TRBJ2-5; TRBD1 aligns across 7 bases. V shed 3 bases, J shed 4 bases, and the junction held 0 bases outside the gene matches. From germline, CDR1 is SGDLS and CDR2 YYNGEE. The CDR3 contains 12 residues. CDR3 in amino acids: CASSAGGETQYF. CDR3 nucleotide sequence: TGTGCCAGCAGCGCAGGGGGAGAGACCCAGTACTTC.

At least ten counts were recorded for this clonotype. The rearrangement joins TRBV5-1 to TRBJ2-3; 9 positions match TRBD1. This CDR3 contains 14 residues. V trimming: 6 bases; J trimming: 3 bases; junction bases outside the gene matches: 5. Looked up from germline, CDR1 is SGHRS and CDR2 is YFSETQ. CDR3 bases: TGCGCCAGCAAAGAAGGACAGGGGACAGATACGCAGTATTTT. Its translation is CASKEGQGTDTQYF.

In this sample, this clonotype is medium-sized. The chain has TRBV12-3 or TRBV12-4 and TRBJ2-3; 8 nucleotides agree with TRBD2. The CDR3 has 15 amino acids. V dropped 5 bases and J dropped 10; count of bases not matched to a gene: 14. DNA for the CDR3: TGTGCCAGCAGTCCACAGACTAGCGAGTTCAAGGCGCAGTATTTT. Amino acid sequence: CASSPQTSEFKAQYF.

In its sample, this clonotype was seen many times. The genes are TRBV5-1 and TRBJ2-7; a weak D match, TRBD1 (7 bases). The germline V and J ends were trimmed by 4 bases and 3 bases, with 11 bases remaining between them. CDR1 is SGHRS, CDR2 YFSETQ, per germline. The CDR3 contains 13 residues. CDR3 sequence reads: CASSTGEVYEQYF. CDR3 nucleotides: TGCGCCAGCAGCACAGGGGAGGTCTACGAGCAGTACTTC.

The CDR3 sequence: CASSIDVEYTEAFF. In nucleotides, the CDR3 is TGTGCCAGTAGTATTGACGTGGAGTACACTGAAGCTTTCTTT. The chain has TRBV19 and TRBJ1-1; D is ambiguous. The germline V gene has CDR1 LNHDA and CDR2 SQIVND (reference sequence). The CDR3 is made up of 14 amino acids. V dropped 3 bases and J dropped 3 bases, with 11 bases sitting between them.

The rearrangement links TRBV6-1 to TRBJ1-4, with D perhaps TRBD1 (5 bases). The V gene's germline CDR1 is MNHNS and CDR2 SASEGT. The CDR3 loop spans 14 amino acids. Deletions cut 3 bases from V and 8 bases from J, with 13 bases between. The chain's CDR3 is CASSEGPRGEKLFF. The CDR3 nucleotides read TGTGCCAGCAGTGAGGGACCGCGTGGCGAAAAACTGTTTTTT.

There are many counts of this clonotype. The chain links TRBV7-2 to TRBJ2-1; 13 bases agree with TRBD2. The length of the CDR3 is 15 residues. In germline, CDR1 is SGHTA, CDR2 FQGNSA. The J segment lost 4 bases and the V segment lost 5 bases, leaving 2 bases of the junction unmatched. The CDR3 region is CASSTSGGGYNEQFF. CDR3 nucleotides: TGTGCCAGCAGCACTAGCGGGGGGGGTTACAATGAGCAGTTCTTC.

The chain carries TRBV7-8 and TRBJ1-2; D is perhaps TRBD1 (6 bases). V was cut by 5 bases and J by 8 bases, with 30 bases left in between. This CDR3 is 18 amino acids long. Germline V gene lookup returns CDR1 SGHVS and CDR2 FQNEAQ. The CDR3 sequence is CASSTNREVAFKLLGYTF. The CDR3 nucleotides read TGTGCCAGCAGCACAAACAGGGAAGTAGCCTTTAAGCTGTTGGGCTACACCTTC.

This clonotype appeared many times. V gene TRBV4-1 combines with J gene TRBJ1-5; possibly TRBD1 for D (5 bases). Germline assignment: CDR1 MGHRA and CDR2 YSYEKL. The ends were cut back, 0 bases at V and 4 bases at J, with 10 bases in the middle. CDR3 length equals 15 residues. As DNA, the CDR3 is TGCGCCAGCAGCCAAGATGGCCCAGGGAATCAGCCCCAGCATTTT. This codes for CASSQDGPGNQPQHF.

This rearrangement joins TRBV3-1 to TRBJ1-1; tentative D call: TRBD1 (6 bases). CDR3 size: 13 residues. Trimming stripped 1 base from V and 4 bases from J, with 7 bases between. Germline loops: CDR1 LGHDT, CDR2 YNNKEL (reference sequence). The CDR3 DNA sequence: TGTGCCAGCAGCCAAGCCAGGGGCACTGAAGCTTTCTTT. Its protein is CASSQARGTEAFF.

This clonotype was detected many times. The J gene is TRBJ1-3, the V gene TRBV7-2; 9 nucleotides align to TRBD1. Unmatched junction bases numbered 1, after V lost 0 bases and J lost 1 base. The germline V gene encodes CDR1 SGHTA and CDR2 FQGNSA. The CDR3 has 16 amino acids. Here the CDR3 DNA reads TGTGCCAGCAGCTTAGCAGGGACAGGGTCTGGAAACACCATATATTTT. It yields the protein CASSLAGTGSGNTIYF. Filled out from reference TRBV7-2 and TRBJ1-3, the complete variable domain reads GAGVSQSPSNKVTEKGKDVELRCDPISGHTALYWYRQSLGQGLEFLIYFQGNSAPDKSGLPSDRFSAERTGGSVSTLTIQRTQQEDSAVYLCASSLAGTGSGNTIYFGEGSWLTVV.

This clonotype has just a few counts. The V call is TRBV3-1, the J call TRBJ2-1, with 9 bases fitting TRBD2. The germline V gene has CDR1 LGHDT and CDR2 YNNKEL (reference sequence). The CDR3 is 17 residues long. Trimming cost V 1 base and J 7 bases; bases outside gene matches: 11. This CDR3 is CASSQGLGREGGNEQFF. The DNA for the CDR3 is TGTGCCAGCAGCCAAGGCCTGGGGCGGGAGGGAGGTAATGAGCAGTTCTTC.

In this sample, this clonotype turned up many times. The chain couples TRBV27 to TRBJ2-1; D is possibly TRBD1 or TRBD2 (6 bases each). The germline gives CDR1 MNHEY, CDR2 SMNVEV (reference sequence). The CDR3 loop spans 15 amino acids. V was clipped by 2 bases and J by 2 bases, with 10 bases between them. The CDR3 sequence is CASSLKGGAYNEQFF. The CDR3 DNA follows: TGTGCCAGCAGTTTAAAGGGGGGAGCCTACAATGAGCAGTTCTTC.

This clonotype was recorded at least ten times. The chain couples TRBV6-1 to TRBJ1-5; D is undetermined. Trimming left V 4 bases short and J 7 bases short, with 11 bases between. This CDR3 contains 13 residues. The germline CDR1 and CDR2 sequences are MNHNS and SASEGT. The CDR3 region has the DNA TGTGCCAGCAGTGTCCAACGGGAACAGCCCCAGCATTTT. It translates to CASSVQREQPQHF.

The J gene is TRBJ2-7, the V gene TRBV14; 8 bases fit TRBD1. Per the germline V gene, CDR1 is SGHDN and CDR2 is FVKESK. CDR3 length: 15 amino acids. J was trimmed by 5 bases and V by 3 bases; bases with no gene match: 9. In DNA form, the CDR3 reads TGTGCCAGCAGCCACCGGACAGGGCGGCTCAACGAGCAGTACTTC. It yields the protein CASSHRTGRLNEQYF.

In its sample, this clonotype was seen a few times. The chain uses TRBV20-1 and TRBJ2-1, with 7 nucleotides matching TRBD1. The CDR3 runs 14 residues. Germline V CDR1 and CDR2: DFQATT, SNEGSKA (reference sequence). V lost 2 bases, J lost 4 bases, and 5 bases stayed unmatched. The CDR3 loop reads CSARFTGAYNEQFF. The DNA of the CDR3 is TGCAGTGCTAGATTCACAGGGGCGTACAATGAGCAGTTCTTC.